This TCR beta chain was obtained from a study of cytomegalovirus exposure and HLA in healthy donors. Study at large: Early released data had around 79 million unique TCRs, all coming from HLA-typed donors. Most donors, 81% of roughly 400 genotyped, fell in the Caucasian-associated ancestry cluster.

This clone was found once. What it binds is unknown. General study findings and limits: Later analysis associated a missense DCLRE1C variant with TCR beta V- and J-gene trimming.

PCR was performed using 60 Vbeta and 13 Jbeta primers. Repertoires were generated with immunoSEQ multiplex PCR, while TCRdb's copy carries only in-frame clones and drops some. Of approximately 190,000 clones in the sample, approximately 84% are singletons; the top ten hold about 0.25%. The sequenced sample consisted of PBMCs. The TCR sequence derives from a boy aged 10-17 years in good health and CMV-seronegative.

The CDR3 region is CASRGDGYEQYF. Here the CDR3 DNA reads TGTGCCAGCAGGGGAGACGGCTACGAGCAGTACTTC. The chain uses TRBV28 and TRBJ2-7; D perhaps matches TRBD2 (5 bases). The V end was cut by 6 bases, the J end by 3 bases, with 9 bases between. This CDR3 has 12 residues. Germline V CDR1 and CDR2: MDHEN, SYDVKM.